The 9 T cell receptor beta chains reported below all come from one sample, sequenced in a study of blood T cell repertoires in COVID-19. Assay: immunoSEQ multiplex PCR; the TCRdb copy retains only in-frame clones and omits some. The sample includes 130,000 or so clones, 84% of them seen just once. The sample comprised PBMCs or T cells enriched from blood (not recorded which). The source of these receptors is a woman in her twenties or thirties who had recovered from COVID-19.

A few counts support this clone. The J gene is TRBJ2-1, the V gene TRBV6-2 or TRBV6-3; tentatively, D is TRBD2 (6 bases). CDR3 size: 14 residues. The V gene's germline CDR1 is MNHEY and CDR2 SVGEGT. V was pared by 6 bases and J by 2 bases, with 11 bases between. The CDR3 nucleotides are TGTGCCAGCAGCTTAGCGGACCCCTACAATGAGCAGTTCTTC. Translation gives CASSLADPYNEQFF.

The chain carries TRBV6-5 and TRBJ2-7, with 7 bases aligning to TRBD1. Germline trimming cut 10 bases from V and 2 bases from J; bases unmatched to any gene: 11. Germline CDR1 is MNHEY and CDR2 is SVGAGI. The CDR3 length is 14 residues. The CDR3 DNA reads TGTGCCATCGCATCGGACAGGCCACCCTACGAGCAGTACTTC. It yields the protein CAIASDRPPYEQYF.

J is TRBJ2-7 and V is TRBV5-1; D possibly corresponds to TRBD1 (6 bases). Trimming took 0 bases from V and 3 from J, leaving 10 bases between them. CDR1 is SGHRS and CDR2 is YFSETQ in the germline V gene. The CDR3 contains 14 residues. CDR3 residues: CASSLVSGDYEQYF. CDR3 sequence (DNA): TGCGCCAGCAGCTTGGTTTCAGGGGACTACGAGCAGTACTTC.

CDR3 nucleotides: TGTGCCAGCAGCTTAGGGCACAGGGGATACGAGCAGTACTTC. It encodes CASSLGHRGYEQYF. J is TRBJ2-7 and V is TRBV7-9; 7 bases match TRBD1. The CDR3 consists of 14 residues. J lost 4 bases, V lost 1 base, and 4 bases had no gene match. CDR1 and CDR2 from the germline V gene are SEHNR and FQNEAQ (reference sequence).

This chain connects TRBV7-3 to TRBJ2-1; no clear D. The CDR3 has 13 amino acids. V lost 1 base to trimming and J lost 8 bases, with 9 bases between them. Germline CDR1 is SGHTA and CDR2 is FQGTGA. The CDR3: CASSLIISYEQFF. CDR3 DNA sequence: TGTGCCAGCAGCTTAATAATTAGCTATGAGCAGTTCTTC.

The chain recombines TRBV2 with TRBJ2-2, with no clear D. The CDR3 extends over 13 amino acids. CDR1 is SNHLY, CDR2 FYNNEI, per germline. V shed 1 base and J shed 7 bases, with 7 bases lying between them. The CDR3 DNA follows: TGTGCCAGCAGTGAAGTCCGGAGCGGGGAGCTGTTTTTT. Its translation is CASSEVRSGELFF.

The rearrangement uses TRBV7-9 and TRBJ1-4; 7 nucleotides agree with TRBD1. V shed 1 base, J shed 0 bases, and the junction held 2 bases outside the gene matches. From germline, CDR1 is SEHNR and CDR2 FQNEAQ (reference sequence). The CDR3 contains 16 residues. CDR3 DNA sequence: TGTGCCAGCAGCTTAGAGGGGACAGCAACTAATGAAAAACTGTTTTTT. Residues: CASSLEGTATNEKLFF.

The chain combines TRBV10-3 with TRBJ1-1; D possibly corresponds to TRBD1 (5 bases). Looked up from germline, CDR1 is ENHRY and CDR2 is SYGVKD. V dropped 6 bases and J dropped 8 bases, with 19 bases sitting between them. The CDR3 sequence is 14 residues long. CDR3 in DNA: TGTGCCATCAGGGAGGTCGGAGACAGAGGCGAAGCTTTCTTT. Amino acids: CAIREVGDRGEAFF.

This clone is a singleton in its sample. The chain joins TRBV27 to TRBJ2-1, with 9 positions matching TRBD2. Germline values: CDR1 MNHEY, CDR2 SMNVEV (reference sequence). The J segment lost 5 bases and the V segment lost 5 bases, leaving 10 bases of the junction unmatched. The CDR3 extends over 16 amino acids. The CDR3 loop is CASSAAGTSMNNEQFF. In DNA, the CDR3 is TGTGCCAGCAGTGCCGCCGGGACTAGCATGAACAATGAGCAGTTCTTC.